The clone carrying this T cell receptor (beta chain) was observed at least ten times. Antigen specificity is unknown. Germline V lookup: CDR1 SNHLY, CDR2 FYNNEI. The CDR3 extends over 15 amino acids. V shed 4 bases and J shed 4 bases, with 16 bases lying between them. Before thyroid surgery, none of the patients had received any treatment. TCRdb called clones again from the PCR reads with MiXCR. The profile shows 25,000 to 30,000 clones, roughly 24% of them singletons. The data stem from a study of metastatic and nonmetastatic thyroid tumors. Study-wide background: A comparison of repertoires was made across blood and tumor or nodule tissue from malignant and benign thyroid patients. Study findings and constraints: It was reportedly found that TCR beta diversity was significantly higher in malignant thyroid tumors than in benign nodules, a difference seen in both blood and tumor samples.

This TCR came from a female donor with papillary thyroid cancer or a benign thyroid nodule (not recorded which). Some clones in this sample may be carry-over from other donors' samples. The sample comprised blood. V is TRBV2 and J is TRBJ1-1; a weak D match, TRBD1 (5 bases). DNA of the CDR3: TGTGCCAGCAGTGCCTCGGGGTTGGGGGGCACTGAAGCTTTCTTT. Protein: CASSASGLGGTEAFF.